This T cell receptor (beta chain) was captured in a study of T cell responses to AZD1222 COVID-19 vaccine. Profiled with immunoSEQ multiplex PCR; TCRdb holds only in-frame clones, not every one. The sample shows approximately 160,000 clones, roughly 89% of them seen only once. Germline CDR1 is KGHSH and CDR2 is LQKENI. There are 15 residues in the CDR3. The V end was cut by 6 bases, the J end by 5 bases, with 19 bases between. The receptor's source is an adult in good health. The sample consisted of peripheral blood, taken on day 0 of AZD1222 vaccination. This chain connects TRBV18 to TRBJ1-1; D is uncertain. The CDR3 region is CASSRDTGSGTEAFF. The CDR3 nucleotides are TGTGCCAGCTCCCGTGACACCGGCTCGGGAACTGAAGCTTTCTTT.